A selection of T cell receptor beta chains follows, all from one sample in a study of cytomegalovirus exposure and HLA in healthy donors. TCRdb's table, derived via immunoSEQ multiplex PCR, lists solely in-frame clones and lacks some. The top ten clones hold roughly 9.3% of a sample with 150,000 to 200,000 clones, around 85% of them seen once. Sequencing was carried out using PBMCs. Source of these receptors: a man between 18 and 35 years old in good health and CMV-seropositive. Both conserved end residues are part of each CDR3. A D gene is named only where the DNA matches it firmly. Not every row has a clone size; where given, it reads once, few, many or a size class.

few	TRBJ1-1	TRBD1	TRBV4-1	TGCGCCAGCAGCCAATTGGGGGACAGGGAAGCTTTCTTT	CASSQLGDREAFF
few	TRBJ2-2	-	TRBV7-6	TGTGCCAGCAGGAACCTAGCTGTTAAGGCCGGGGAGCTGTTTTTT	CASRNLAVKAGELFF
once	TRBJ1-1	-	TRBV4-1	TGCGCCAGCAGCCAAGAGCCAGGGGCGGACACTGAAGCTTTCTTT	CASSQEPGADTEAFF
-	TRBJ2-5	-	TRBV7-6	TGTGCCAGCAGCTTAGGGCGGTATCAAGAGACCCAGTACTTC	CASSLGRYQETQYF
-	TRBJ1-3	-	TRBV4-1	TGCGCCAGCAGAGACAAGGACTCTGGAAACACCATATATTTT	CASRDKDSGNTIYF
-	TRBJ2-7	-	TRBV4-1	TGCGCCAGCAGCCAAGGACTAATCTACGAGCAGTACTTC	CASSQGLIYEQYF
-	TRBJ1-2	-	TRBV19	TGTGCCAGTAGTCCCTCCGGCGGGGGCTATGGCTACACCTTC	CASSPSGGGYGYTF
-	TRBJ1-5	-	TRBV6-1	TGTGCCAGCAGAGAAATCCTAGACAATCAGCCCCAGCATTTT	CASREILDNQPQHF
many	TRBJ2-7	TRBD2	TRBV7-2	TGTGCCAGCAGCAACGGGGGGTTCCCCAACGAGCAGTACTTC	CASSNGGFPNEQYF
once	TRBJ2-7	TRBD1	TRBV2	TGTGCCAGCAGTCTGGACAGGCGAGCCTACGAGCAGTACTTC	CASSLDRRAYEQYF